This T cell receptor beta chain derives from a study of OX40 agonist ivuxolimab in advanced cancers. The wider study: Every 2 weeks, patients received ivuxolimab intravenously, dosed at 0.01 to 10 mg/kg.

Data came from immunoSEQ multiplex PCR; TCRdb stores just in-frame clones and leaves some out. The data show some 42,000 clones, over 65% seen once. V lost 7 bases and J 0 bases, leaving 18 bases between the germline ends. There are 16 residues in the CDR3. Germline CDR1 is MNHNY and CDR2 is SVGAGI (reference sequence). Study findings and constraints: On average, a greater number of expanded clones characterised CD8+ T cells relative to CD4+. Both CD4+ and CD8+ T cell populations in blood had undergone clonal expansion by week 6 at 0.1 to 3.0 mg/kg.

Worth noting for this clone: What it recognizes is unknown.

The specimen was CD4+ or CD8+ T cells sorted from blood, collected in a trial of the OX40 agonist ivuxolimab. The sequence was obtained from an adult with an advanced solid tumor such as melanoma, head and neck, liver or kidney cancer. The J gene is TRBJ1-1, the V gene TRBV6-6, with a possible D match to TRBD1 (6 bases). DNA for the CDR3: TGTGCCAGCACCAGTACCCTCGGGGGCATGAACACTGAAGCTTTCTTT. It translates to CASTSTLGGMNTEAFF.